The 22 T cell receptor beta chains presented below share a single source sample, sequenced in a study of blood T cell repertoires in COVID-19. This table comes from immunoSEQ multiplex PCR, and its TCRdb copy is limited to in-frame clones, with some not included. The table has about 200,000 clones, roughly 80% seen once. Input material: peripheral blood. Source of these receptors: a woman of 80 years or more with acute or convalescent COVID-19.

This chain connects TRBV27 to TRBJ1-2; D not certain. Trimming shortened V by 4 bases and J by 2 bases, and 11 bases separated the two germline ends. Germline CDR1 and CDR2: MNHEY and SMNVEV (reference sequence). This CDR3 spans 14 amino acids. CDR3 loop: CASSSAPTNYGYTF. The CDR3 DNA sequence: TGTGCCAGCAGTTCCGCCCCAACAAACTATGGCTACACCTTC.

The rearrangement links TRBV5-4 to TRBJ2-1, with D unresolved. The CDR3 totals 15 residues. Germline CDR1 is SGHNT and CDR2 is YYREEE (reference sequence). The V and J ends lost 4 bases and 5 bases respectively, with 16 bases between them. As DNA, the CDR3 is TGTGCCAGCAGCCCCTCTCTAGACGAGCACAATGAGCAGTTCTTC. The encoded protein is CASSPSLDEHNEQFF. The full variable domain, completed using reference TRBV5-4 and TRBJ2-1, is ETGVTQSPTHLIKTRGQQVTLRCSSQSGHNTVSWYQQALGQGPQFIFQYYREEENGRGNFPPRFSGLQFPNYSSELNVNALELDDSALYLCASSPSLDEHNEQFFGPGTRLTVL.

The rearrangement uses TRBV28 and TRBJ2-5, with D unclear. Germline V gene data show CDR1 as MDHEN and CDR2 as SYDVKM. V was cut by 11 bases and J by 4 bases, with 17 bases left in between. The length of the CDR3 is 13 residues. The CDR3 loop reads CACEIQPGETQYF. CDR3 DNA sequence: TGTGCCTGCGAGATCCAACCTGGAGAGACCCAGTACTTC.

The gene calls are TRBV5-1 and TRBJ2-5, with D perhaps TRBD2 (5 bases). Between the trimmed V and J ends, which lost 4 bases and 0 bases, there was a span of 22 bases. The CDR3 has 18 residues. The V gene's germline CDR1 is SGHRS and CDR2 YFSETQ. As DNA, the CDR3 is TGCGCCAGCAGCCCACAATTCTCGGCCAGGAGGTACCAAGAGACCCAGTACTTC. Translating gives CASSPQFSARRYQETQYF.

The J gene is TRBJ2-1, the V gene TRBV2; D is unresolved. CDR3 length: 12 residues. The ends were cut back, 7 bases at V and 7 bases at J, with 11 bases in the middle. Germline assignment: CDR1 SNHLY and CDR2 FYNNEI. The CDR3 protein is CASTRVFNEQFF. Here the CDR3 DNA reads TGTGCCAGCACGCGAGTTTTTAATGAGCAGTTCTTC. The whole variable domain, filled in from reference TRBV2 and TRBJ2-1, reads EPEVTQTPSHQVTQMGQEVILRCVPISNHLYFYWYRQILGQKVEFLVSFYNNEISEKSEIFDDQFSVERPDGSNFTLKIRSTKLEDSAMYFCASTRVFNEQFFGPGTRLTVL.

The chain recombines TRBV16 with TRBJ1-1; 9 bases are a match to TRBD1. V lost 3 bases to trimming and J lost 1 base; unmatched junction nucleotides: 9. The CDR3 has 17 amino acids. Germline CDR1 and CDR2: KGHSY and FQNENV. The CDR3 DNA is TGTGCCAGCAGCCATGGGGCCCACAGGGGGCCGAACACTGAAGCTTTCTTT. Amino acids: CASSHGAHRGPNTEAFF. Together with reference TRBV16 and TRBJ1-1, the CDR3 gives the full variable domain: GEEVAQTPKHLVRGEGQKAKLYCAPIKGHSYVFWYQQVLKNEFKFLISFQNENVFDETGMPKERFSAKCLPNSPCSLEIQATKLEDSAVYFCASSHGAHRGPNTEAFFGQGTRLTVV.

The CDR3 bases are TGTGCCAGTAGTATTCAGGTAGCCTACGAGCAGTACTTC. Translated: CASSIQVAYEQYF. The chain is built from TRBV19 and TRBJ2-7, with D unresolved. This CDR3 spans 13 amino acids. The ends were cut back, 3 bases at V and 2 bases at J, with 8 bases in the middle. Germline values: CDR1 LNHDA, CDR2 SQIVND (reference sequence).

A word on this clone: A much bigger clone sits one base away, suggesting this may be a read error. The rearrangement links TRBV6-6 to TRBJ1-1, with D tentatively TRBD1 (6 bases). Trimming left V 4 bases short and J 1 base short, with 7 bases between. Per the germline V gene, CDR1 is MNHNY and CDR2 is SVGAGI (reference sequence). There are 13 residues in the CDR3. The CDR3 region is CASSSTGNTEAFF. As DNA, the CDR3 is TGTGCCAGCAGTTCGACAGGGAACACTGAAGCTTTCTTT.

The CDR3 region is CASTGTLYEQYF. The CDR3 DNA sequence: TGTGCCAGCACCGGGACACTATACGAGCAGTACTTC. The chain joins TRBV6-5 to TRBJ2-7; D might be TRBD1 (6 bases). The V gene's germline CDR1 is MNHEY and CDR2 SVGAGI. Trimming shortened V by 7 bases and J by 4 bases, and 11 bases separated the two germline ends. The CDR3 sequence is 12 residues long.

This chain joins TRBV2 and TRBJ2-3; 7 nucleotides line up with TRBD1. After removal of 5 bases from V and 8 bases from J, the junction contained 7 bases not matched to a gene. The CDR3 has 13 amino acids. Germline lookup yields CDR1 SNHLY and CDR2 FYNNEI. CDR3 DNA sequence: TGTGCCAGCAGTACGACAGGGATTCCTACGCAGTATTTT. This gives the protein CASSTTGIPTQYF. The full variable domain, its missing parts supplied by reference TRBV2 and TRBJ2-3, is EPEVTQTPSHQVTQMGQEVILRCVPISNHLYFYWYRQILGQKVEFLVSFYNNEISEKSEIFDDQFSVERPDGSNFTLKIRSTKLEDSAMYFCASSTTGIPTQYFGPGTRLTVL.

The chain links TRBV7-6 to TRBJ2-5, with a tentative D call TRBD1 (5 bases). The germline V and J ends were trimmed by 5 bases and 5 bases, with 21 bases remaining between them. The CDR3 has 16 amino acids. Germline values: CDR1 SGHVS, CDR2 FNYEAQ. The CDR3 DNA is TGTGCCAGCAGCGCCCGACTTTCTCAGGGTTCGGAGACCCAGTACTTC. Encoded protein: CASSARLSQGSETQYF. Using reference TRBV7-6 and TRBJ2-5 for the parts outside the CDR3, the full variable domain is GAGVSQSPRYKVTKRGQDVALRCDPISGHVSLYWYRQALGQGPEFLTYFNYEAQQDKSGLPNDRFSAERPEGSISTLTIQRTEQRDSAMYRCASSARLSQGSETQYFGPGTRLLVL.

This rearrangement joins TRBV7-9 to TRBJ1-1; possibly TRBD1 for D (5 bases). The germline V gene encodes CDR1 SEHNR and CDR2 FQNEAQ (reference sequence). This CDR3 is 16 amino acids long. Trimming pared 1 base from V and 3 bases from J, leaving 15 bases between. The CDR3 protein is CASSLVAGRAHTEAFF. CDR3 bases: TGTGCCAGCAGCTTAGTAGCGGGCAGGGCACACACTGAAGCTTTCTTT.

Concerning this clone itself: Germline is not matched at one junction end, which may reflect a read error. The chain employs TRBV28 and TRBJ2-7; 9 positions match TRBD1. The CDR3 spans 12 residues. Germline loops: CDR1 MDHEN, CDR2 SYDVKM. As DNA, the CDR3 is TGCGGGACCGGGACAGGGCTCTACGAGCAGTACTTC. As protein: CGTGTGLYEQYF. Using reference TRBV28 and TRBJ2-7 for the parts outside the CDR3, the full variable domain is DVKVTQSSRYLVKRTGEKVFLECVQDMDHENMFWYRQDPGLGLRLIYFSYDVKMKEKGDIPEGYSVSREKKERFSLILESASTNQTSMYLCGTGTGLYEQYFGPGTRLTVT.

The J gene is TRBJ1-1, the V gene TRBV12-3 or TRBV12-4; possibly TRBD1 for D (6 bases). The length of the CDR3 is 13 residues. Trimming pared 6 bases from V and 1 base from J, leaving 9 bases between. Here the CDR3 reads CASREGQNTEAFF. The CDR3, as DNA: TGTGCCAGCAGAGAGGGACAGAACACTGAAGCTTTCTTT.

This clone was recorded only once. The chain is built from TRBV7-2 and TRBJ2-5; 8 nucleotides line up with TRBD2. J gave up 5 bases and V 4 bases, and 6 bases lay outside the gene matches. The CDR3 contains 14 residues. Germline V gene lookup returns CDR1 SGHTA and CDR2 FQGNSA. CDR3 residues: CASSWKSGGETQYF. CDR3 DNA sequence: TGTGCCAGCAGCTGGAAGAGCGGGGGCGAGACCCAGTACTTC.

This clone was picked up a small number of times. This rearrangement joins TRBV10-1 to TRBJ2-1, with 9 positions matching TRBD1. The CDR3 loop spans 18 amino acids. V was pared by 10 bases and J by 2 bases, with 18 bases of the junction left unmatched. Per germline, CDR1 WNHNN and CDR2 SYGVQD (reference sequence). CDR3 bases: TGCGCCAACCTTTCAAGACAGGGGGAAGTCCTTCCCTACAATGAGCAGTTCTTC. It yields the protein CANLSRQGEVLPYNEQFF.

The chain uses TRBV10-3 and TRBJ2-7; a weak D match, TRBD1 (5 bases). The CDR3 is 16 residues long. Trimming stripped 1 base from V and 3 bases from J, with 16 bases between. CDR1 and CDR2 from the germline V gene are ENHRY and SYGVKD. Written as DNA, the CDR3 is TGTGCCATCAGTGAGTACCGACCCTCCCAGGGCTACGAGCAGTACTTC. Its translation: CAISEYRPSQGYEQYF.

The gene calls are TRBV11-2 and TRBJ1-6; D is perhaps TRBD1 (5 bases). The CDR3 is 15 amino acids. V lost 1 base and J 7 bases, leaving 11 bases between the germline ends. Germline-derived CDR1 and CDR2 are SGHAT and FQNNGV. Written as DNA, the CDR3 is TGTGCCAGCAGCTTAGGCAGGGCCCCGAATTCACCCCTCCACTTT. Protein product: CASSLGRAPNSPLHF.

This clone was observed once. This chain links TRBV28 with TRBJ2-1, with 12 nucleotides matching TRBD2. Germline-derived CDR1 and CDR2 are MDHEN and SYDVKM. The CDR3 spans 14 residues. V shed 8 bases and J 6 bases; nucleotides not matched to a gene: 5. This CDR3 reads CASETSGSFNEQFF. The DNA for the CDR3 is TGTGCCAGCGAGACTAGCGGGAGCTTCAATGAGCAGTTCTTC.

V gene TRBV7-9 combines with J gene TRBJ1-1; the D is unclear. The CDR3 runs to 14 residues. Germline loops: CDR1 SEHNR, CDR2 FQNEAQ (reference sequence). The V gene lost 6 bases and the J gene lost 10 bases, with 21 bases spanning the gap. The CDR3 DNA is TGTGCCAGCAGTTTCACAGTTTCCGTACGGGGAGCTTTCTTT. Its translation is CASSFTVSVRGAFF. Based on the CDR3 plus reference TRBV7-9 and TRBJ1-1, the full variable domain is DTGVSQNPRHKITKRGQNVTFRCDPISEHNRLYWYRQTLGQGPEFLTYFQNEAQLEKSRLLSDRFSAERPKGSFSTLEIQRTEQGDSAMYLCASSFTVSVRGAFFGQGTRLTVV.

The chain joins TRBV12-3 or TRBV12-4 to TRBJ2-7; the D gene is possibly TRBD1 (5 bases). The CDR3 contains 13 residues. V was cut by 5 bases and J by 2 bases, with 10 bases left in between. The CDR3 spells CASSRQYPYEQYF. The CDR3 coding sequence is TGTGCCAGCAGTAGACAGTATCCCTACGAGCAGTACTTC.

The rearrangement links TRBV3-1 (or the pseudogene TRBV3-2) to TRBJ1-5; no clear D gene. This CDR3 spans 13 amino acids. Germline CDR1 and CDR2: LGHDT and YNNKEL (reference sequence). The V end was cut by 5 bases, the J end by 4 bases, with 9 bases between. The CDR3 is CASSFRENQPQHF. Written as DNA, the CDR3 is TGTGCCAGCAGCTTCCGAGAGAATCAGCCCCAGCATTTT.